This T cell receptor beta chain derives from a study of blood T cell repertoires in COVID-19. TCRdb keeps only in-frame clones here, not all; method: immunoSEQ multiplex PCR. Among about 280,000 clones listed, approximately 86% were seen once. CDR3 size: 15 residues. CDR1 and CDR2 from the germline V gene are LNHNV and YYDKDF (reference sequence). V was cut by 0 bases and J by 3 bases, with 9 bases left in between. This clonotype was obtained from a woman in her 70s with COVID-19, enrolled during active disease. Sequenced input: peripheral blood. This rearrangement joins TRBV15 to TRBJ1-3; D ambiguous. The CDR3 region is CATSRDIAGGNTIYF. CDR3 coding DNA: TGTGCCACCAGCAGAGATATTGCAGGTGGAAACACCATATATTTT.